The rows below give T cell receptor beta chains drawn from one sample of a study of blood T cell repertoires in COVID-19. Sequencing was performed with immunoSEQ multiplex PCR; in TCRdb, only in-frame clones are kept and a portion is missing. The table lists about 110,000 clones, 84% of them singletons. The source material was peripheral blood. These TCRs come from a woman aged 55-69 years with acute or convalescent COVID-19. Both conserved end residues are part of each CDR3. D genes are given only for firm matches. The size of a clone is reported for some rows only, either as once, few or many, or as a class for expanded clones.

j_call,v_call,clone_size,d_call,cdr3_nt,cdr3_aa
TRBJ1-4,TRBV5-1,NA,NA,TGCGCCAGCAGCCCTACAGGGTCGGGGGAAAAACTGTTTTTT,CASSPTGSGEKLFF
TRBJ2-5,TRBV5-1,once,TRBD1,TGCGCCAGCAGCTTAGATGGACAGGGTTACGAGACCCAGTACTTC,CASSLDGQGYETQYF
TRBJ2-1,TRBV4-2,NA,TRBD1,TGTGCCAGCAGCCAGGGGACCTCGGGACAGGGGTACAATGAGCAGTTCTTC,CASSQGTSGQGYNEQFF
TRBJ1-1,TRBV4-2,NA,TRBD1,TGTGCCAGCAGCCAGGATCAGACAGGGAGGACTGAAGCTTTCTTT,CASSQDQTGRTEAFF
TRBJ1-3,TRBV11-2,NA,NA,TGTGCCAGCAGCCCAGAGAGGTCTGGAAACACCATATATTTT,CASSPERSGNTIYF
TRBJ2-1,TRBV5-1,NA,NA,TGCGCCAGCAGCCTCTTACAGGGTGGGGGCCATGAGCAGTTCTTC,CASSLLQGGGHEQFF
TRBJ1-5,TRBV18,NA,TRBD1,TGTGCCAGCTCACCCTCAGGGGGTGCTGAGCCCCAGCATTTT,CASSPSGGAEPQHF
TRBJ1-3,TRBV2,once,NA,TGTGCCAGCAGTGAAGAGAGCTCTGGAAACACCATATATTTT,CASSEESSGNTIYF
TRBJ2-7,TRBV12-1,NA,NA,TGTGCCAGCAGCTCCCGGAACACTAGCGGGAGCCCCTACGAGCAGTACTTC,CASSSRNTSGSPYEQYF
TRBJ1-2,TRBV6-6,NA,TRBD1,TGTGCCAGCAGTTACGGACAGGCAGATGGCTACACCTTC,CASSYGQADGYTF
TRBJ1-5,TRBV19,once,NA,TGTGCCAGTAGATCGCGTCGGTCGGACGGAGGTCAGCCCCAGCATTTT,CASRSRRSDGGQPQHF
TRBJ1-2,TRBV3-1/TRBV3-2,NA,NA,TGTGCCAGCAGCCTAGGAGGGTTTGGGTTCCCCTATGGCTACACCTTC,CASSLGGFGFPYGYTF
TRBJ2-6,TRBV7-9,NA,NA,TGTGCCAGCAGCACAAGCTCTGGGGCCAACGTCCTGACTTTC,CASSTSSGANVLTF
TRBJ1-2,TRBV25-1,NA,NA,TGTGCCAGCGAACAAGCTAACTATGGCTACACCTTC,CASEQANYGYTF